This paragraph covers one T cell receptor beta chain sequence. The antigen is undetermined. Unfractionated whole blood served as the source for total RNA extraction. The sample comes from a study of human T cells and chemical hapten exposure. The wider study: Among samples, TCR yields varied mainly because of small differences in pooled library volume.

Single cDNA molecules in the library carried unique molecular identifiers attached during preparation. Methods used by the authors: Individual samples carried between roughly 23,224 and 700,000 TCRs, with 85,000 to 100,000 as the median. MiXCR was run by TCRdb on the reads, yielding one entry per CDR3 protein. The V and J calls were determined by TCRdb, not by the authors. The data show 95,000 to 150,000 distinct CDR3 sequences, more than 8.5% seen once. The germline V and J ends were trimmed by 1 base and 0 bases, with 16 bases remaining between them. Germline V gene sequence: CDR1 DFQATT, CDR2 SNEGSKA (reference sequence). The CDR3 contains 17 residues. General observations from the study: Following DPC sensitization, TCRs present above 1 in 1000 frequency showed no change.

Sample: whole blood. This clonotype was obtained from a human donor in good health. Some clones in this sample may be carry-over from other donors' samples. The chain links TRBV20-1 to TRBJ2-1; D is perhaps TRBD1 or TRBD2 (5 bases each). The CDR3 coding sequence is TGCAGTGCTAGAGGTCGGGGCGGTATCAGCTCCTACAATGAGCAGTTCTTC. This translates into CSARGRGGISSYNEQFF.